This record covers a single TCR beta chain. As yet, its antigen is unknown. J gave up 3 bases and V 1 base, and 4 bases lay outside the gene matches. CDR3 length equals 15 residues. CDR1 SGHKS and CDR2 YYEKEE come from the germline V gene (reference sequence). Only in-frame clones appear in the TCRdb table, and some are missing; sequencing was by immunoSEQ multiplex PCR. The sample consists of 150,000 or so clones, over 85% of them appearing once. This entry belongs to a study of T cell responses to AZD1222 COVID-19 vaccine. Findings and caveats of the study: The study found Spike-specific TCR breadth and depth rose after two AZD1222 doses. Seropositive at baseline were only a handful of AZD1222 recipients.

The J gene is TRBJ2-5, the V gene TRBV5-5; 9 bases line up with TRBD1. The sequence was collected from an adult in good health. This material consisted of peripheral blood, taken on day 0 of AZD1222 vaccination. The chain's CDR3 is CASSLQGTGKETQYF. In DNA form, the CDR3 reads TGTGCCAGCAGCTTGCAGGGGACAGGGAAAGAGACCCAGTACTTC.